Reported below is one T cell receptor (beta chain). The antigen is undetermined. Gene and germline names: mouse. The CDR3 is cut off 1 residue early in the read; its end comes from the germline J gene. These data originate in a study of tissue T cells after allogeneic stem cell transplantation. Notes on the study in general: Anatomically similar tissues had similar TCR repertoires within each patient. Across patients, clones rarely overlapped, yet motif clusters were shared tissue-specifically. Blood and spleen captured only part of the tissue TCR repertoire.

The repertoire was sequenced with immunoSEQ multiplex PCR; TCRdb's copy has only in-frame clones and lacks some. The data contain about 48,000 clones, about 73% of them singletons. The germline CDR1 and CDR2 sequences are GKSSPN and SITVG. With V trimmed by 0 bases and J by 4 bases, 6 bases remained unmatched. This CDR3 has 15 amino acids. The sequence was obtained from a pool of C57BL/6 mice in good health. The chain links TRBV31 to TRBJ1-2; 9 nucleotides agree with TRBD1. Sequenced input: sorted cells pooled from one or two spleens. The CDR3 bases that were read are TGTGCCTGGAGTCTAGAAGAGACAGGGGGCTCCGACTACACC. It is translated as CAWSLEETGGSDYT. The entire CDR3 protein is CAWSLEETGGSDYTF.